The entry below describes one T cell receptor beta chain. This record comes from a study of CD8 T cells in Susac syndrome. The healthy controls were matched to patients by age and sex. Purification of the CD8+ and CD4+ T cells relied on negative isolation, and TEMRA cells underwent FACS enrichment. When the RNA was reverse transcribed, random hexamers were used with an input of about 0.45 to 1 ug. TCRdb fed the immunoSEQ multiplex PCR reads into MiXCR, producing one record per CDR3 protein. The sample lists 180,000 or so distinct CDR3 sequences, about 95% occurring once. Germline assignment: CDR1 DFQATT and CDR2 SNEGSKA (reference sequence). This CDR3 region has 15 residues. V was shortened by 5 bases and J by 0 bases, with 14 bases between the two germline ends.

Sequences were obtained from CD4+ T cells from PBMCs. The receptor was isolated from a human donor in good health. The V and J genes are TRBV20-1 and TRBJ2-4, with D possibly TRBD1 on 6 matching bases. The CDR3, as DNA: TGCAGTGCTTGGCCCGGGGACATAGCCAAAAACATTCAGTACTTC. It yields the protein CSAWPGDIAKNIQYF.